The entry below gives a single T cell receptor beta chain sequence along with its context. This clonotype has ten or more counts. What antigen it recognizes has not been identified. No much larger clonotype is one base removed from it; base qualities were not supplied. This entry is derived from a study of CD8+CD57+ T cells in acquired aplastic anemia (dated by TCRdb to about 2018). Looking at the study overall: On average, sorted CD4+ and CD8+ cells yielded around 3.5 ug of extracted DNA, with a range of about 0.18 to 27.4 ug. CD8+CD57+ expansion was defined as a frequency above the mean frequency observed in healthy subjects.

Flow cytometry had shown CD8+CD57+ cell expansion in the patients selected for sequencing. Severe acquired aplastic anemia was diagnosed in all patients according to International Study of Aplastic Anemia and Agranulocytosis and Camitta criteria. Patients had received no therapy at the time of blood sampling. In this study, sorted CD4+ and CD8+ T cells from the blood of healthy subjects and of severe aplastic anemia patients had their TCR repertoires deep-sequenced. Patients were enrolled under clinicaltrials.gov protocols 00001620, 01623167, 00001397, 00071045, 00081523 and 00961064 in the USA. Ficoll-Paque density gradient centrifugation was used to isolate peripheral blood mononuclear cells. Before DNA was extracted, CD4+ and CD8+ T cells were sorted using either FACS or magnetic beads. General study outcomes and caveats: Twenty-nine CD8+ CDR3 sequences were found in both patients and controls but appeared to be highly expressed in patients and within the immunodominant clones of the patients. No significant difference in CD8+ Simpson's diversity was found between patients and healthy controls (P=0.060).

Genomic DNA was used as template for profiling of TCR beta VDJ combinations and CDR3 sequences. An Illumina HiSeq 2000 was the platform used for TCR repertoire sequencing. As for the authors' bioinformatics: Repertoire assessment relied on Simpson's diversity index, CDR3 size and DJ length profiles, and TRBV/TRBJ rearrangement plots. The most abundant DNA sequence in the deep sequencing data was defined as the immunodominant clone. CDR3 amino acid sequences were checked for sharing between subjects and were compared against published repertoires and the VDJdb database. Through fastp at Q25 and MiXCR, TCRdb rebuilt clones from the public reads, retaining in-frame beta chains. Rows merge per CDR3 protein into single entries with the most common DNA and genes. The V and J calls shown here were made by TCRdb, not taken from the authors' results. This sample is represented by some 180,000 distinct CDR3 sequences; 45% to 60% of them were singletons. The top ten clones comprise 10% to 15% of the sample.

V sheds 3 bases and J sheds 2 bases, leaving 11 bases between their ends. Taken from cysteine to phenylalanine, the CDR3 has 13 residues. Left in the record is the CDR3 DNA by itself, 39 bases read in frame from the first base. The germline V gene (reference sequence) sets CDR1 to DFQATT and CDR2 to SNEGSKA. The chain was built from TRBV20-1 and TRBJ2-7; the D gene cannot be resolved beyond TRBD1 or TRBD2, each matching 5 bases. The sample comprised sorted CD4+, CD8+, or CD8+CD57+ T cells (not recorded which) from PBMCs. This sequence originates from a human donor with aplastic anemia. The bases are TGCAGTGCTAGTTCTGGGACCGCCTACGAGCAGTACTTC. This translates into CSASSGTAYEQYF.